Below, 26 T cell receptor beta chains from the same sample are listed, as sequenced in a study of blood T cell repertoires in COVID-19 (TCRdb year 2020). Preparation of the library involved the immunoSEQ multiplex PCR assay. TCRdb took over this immuneACCESS table, retaining in-frame rearrangements with V and J assigned. Such tables are incomplete; in checked studies, under half of the missing clones stem from an unresolved V gene, and the remainder is unexplained. Across this sample there are 8,500 or so clones, with over 70% seen only once. The top ten constitute roughly 7.3% of the sample. The sequenced material came from peripheral blood. Receptors were obtained from a man between 65 and 80 years old with active COVID-19.

The chain links TRBV19 to TRBJ2-1; tentatively, D is TRBD2 (5 bases). Germline assignment: CDR1 LNHDA and CDR2 SQIVND (reference sequence). V dropped 4 bases and J dropped 8 bases, with 15 bases sitting between them. The CDR3 runs 14 residues. CDR3 in DNA: TGTGCCAGTAGTAGTAGTAATAGCGTACATGAGCAGTTCTTC. As protein: CASSSSNSVHEQFF.

V and J are TRBV10-2 and TRBJ2-7, with TRBD1 matching over 7 bases. CDR1 and CDR2 from the germline V gene are WSHSY and SAAADI. With 5 bases clipped from V and 3 bases from J, the junction kept 4 bases outside the gene matches. The CDR3 has 13 residues. In DNA form, the CDR3 reads TGCGCCAGCAGTTTGGGACAGTTCTACGAGCAGTACTTC. It translates to CASSLGQFYEQYF.

The chain recombines TRBV5-1 with TRBJ2-2; maybe TRBD1 (6 bases). CDR1 and CDR2 (germline): SGHRS, YFSETQ. Trimming left V 0 bases short and J 6 bases short, with 12 bases between. CDR3 length equals 15 residues. The chain's CDR3 is CASSLEGQGSGELFF. The CDR3, as DNA: TGCGCCAGCAGCTTGGAAGGGCAGGGGTCCGGGGAGCTGTTTTTT.

A remark on this clone: A junction end diverges from the germline sequence, so it may reflect a read error. This chain joins TRBV6-5 and TRBJ1-2; 8 nucleotides line up with TRBD1. The CDR3 length is 13 residues. Germline lookup yields CDR1 MNHEY and CDR2 SVGAGI. CDR3 residues: CASSLSLQGEEAF. CDR3 in DNA: TGTGCCAGCAGTCTATCTCTACAGGGGGAAGAAGCCTTC.

Written as DNA, the CDR3 is TGTGCCAGCAGCTTAGGGGTAGCGGGGGATGAGCAGTTCTTC. Translated: CASSLGVAGDEQFF. This chain uses TRBV11-3 with TRBJ2-1, with TRBD2 matching 9 bases. This CDR3 has 14 residues. Germline V CDR1 and CDR2: SGHNT, YENEEA. V gave up 1 base and J gave up 8 bases; unmatched junction bases: 3.

J is TRBJ1-3 and V is TRBV5-1; the match to TRBD1 covers 11 bases. CDR3 length: 16 amino acids. The germline gives CDR1 SGHRS, CDR2 YFSETQ. V lost 3 bases to trimming and J lost 0 bases; unmatched junction nucleotides: 2. DNA of the CDR3: TGCGCCAGCAGCTGGACAGGGGGCGCCTCTGGAAACACCATATATTTT. It encodes CASSWTGGASGNTIYF.

The chain links TRBV7-2 to TRBJ2-5; 9 nucleotides match TRBD2. V was pared by 5 bases and J by 5 bases, with 9 bases of the junction left unmatched. In germline, CDR1 is SGHTA, CDR2 FQGNSA. The CDR3 covers 15 residues. CDR3 in DNA: TGTGCCAGCAGCCCTAGCGGGAACCCTGGGGAGACCCAGTACTTC. Its translation is CASSPSGNPGETQYF.

V gene TRBV19 combines with J gene TRBJ2-5; 8 positions agree with TRBD2. J was trimmed by 5 bases and V by 3 bases; bases with no gene match: 8. The germline CDR1 and CDR2 sequences are LNHDA and SQIVND (reference sequence). The CDR3 extends over 15 amino acids. DNA of the CDR3: TGTGCCAGTAGTATCCGGGAGGGTGCGAGGGAGACCCAGTACTTC. Residues: CASSIREGARETQYF.

This clone has more than one count but fewer than ten. The J gene is TRBJ2-2, the V gene TRBV19; 9 bases match TRBD2. The germline CDR1 and CDR2 sequences are LNHDA and SQIVND (reference sequence). J was trimmed by 7 bases and V by 5 bases; bases with no gene match: 8. This CDR3 has 15 residues. CDR3 sequence reads: CASSDLAGAGGELFF. The CDR3 bases are TGTGCCAGTAGTGACTTAGCGGGAGCGGGCGGGGAGCTGTTTTTT.

This chain links TRBV5-6 with TRBJ2-1; 7 bases match TRBD2. The CDR3 is made up of 16 amino acids. CDR1 and CDR2 from the germline V gene are SGHDT and YYEEEE. V shed 7 bases and J 4 bases; nucleotides not matched to a gene: 14. CDR3: CASHVGGPMGYNEQFF. The CDR3 nucleotides read TGTGCCAGCCATGTGGGAGGGCCTATGGGGTACAATGAGCAGTTCTTC. Filled out from reference TRBV5-6 and TRBJ2-1, the complete variable domain reads DAGVTQSPTHLIKTRGQQVTLRCSPKSGHDTVSWYQQALGQGPQFIFQYYEEEERQRGNFPDRFSGHQFPNYSSELNVNALLLGDSALYLCASHVGGPMGYNEQFFGPGTRLTVL.

This clone was recorded once. The CDR3 nucleotides read TGCGCCAGCAACGGAGGAGGCACTGAAGCTTTCTTT. It codes for CASNGGGTEAFF. V gene TRBV5-1 combines with J gene TRBJ1-1; no clear D. The CDR3 consists of 12 residues. V gave up 6 bases and J gave up 4 bases, with 10 bases separating them. The germline CDR1 and CDR2 sequences are SGHRS and YFSETQ.

This rearrangement joins TRBV28 to TRBJ1-2; weak D call: TRBD1 (6 bases). CDR1 is MDHEN and CDR2 is SYDVKM in the germline V gene. Trimming left V 3 bases short and J 6 bases short, with 17 bases between. The CDR3 covers 15 residues. The CDR3 DNA sequence: TGTGCCAGCAGTTTCCTCCCCAGGGGTGAGGATGGCTACACCTTC. As protein: CASSFLPRGEDGYTF.

The chain joins TRBV6-6 to TRBJ1-1, with TRBD1 matching 7 bases. J lost 3 bases, V lost 2 bases, and 3 bases had no gene match. Looked up from germline, CDR1 is MNHNY and CDR2 is SVGAGI (reference sequence). The CDR3 loop spans 14 amino acids. The CDR3 sequence: CASSYGRGYTEAFF. The DNA of the CDR3 is TGTGCCAGCAGTTACGGCAGGGGGTACACTGAAGCTTTCTTT.

The rearrangement uses TRBV7-9 and TRBJ1-1, with 7 bases that match TRBD1. The ends lost 5 bases at V and 5 bases at J; junction bases unmatched: 11. The CDR3 runs 15 residues. Per germline, CDR1 SEHNR and CDR2 FQNEAQ (reference sequence). CDR3 residues: CASSPQGGMGTEAFF. The DNA of the CDR3 is TGTGCCAGCAGCCCCCAGGGGGGCATGGGGACTGAAGCTTTCTTT.

V gene TRBV3-1 (or the pseudogene TRBV3-2) combines with J gene TRBJ1-2, with D perhaps matching TRBD1 (5 bases). This CDR3 region has 18 residues. The germline CDR1 and CDR2 sequences are LGHDT and YNNKEL (reference sequence). V was clipped by 1 base and J by 0 bases, with 18 bases between them. This CDR3 is CASSQGRGRREANYGYTF. The CDR3 nucleotides are TGTGCCAGCAGCCAAGGTCGGGGGAGGAGGGAGGCTAACTATGGCTACACCTTC.

V gene TRBV28 combines with J gene TRBJ1-6, with D unresolved. The length of the CDR3 is 15 residues. V was clipped by 8 bases and J by 4 bases, with 15 bases between them. In germline, CDR1 is MDHEN, CDR2 SYDVKM. This CDR3 reads CASRPLDSYNSPLHF. Here the CDR3 DNA reads TGTGCCAGCCGACCTCTCGACTCGTATAATTCACCCCTCCACTTT. Full variable domain (missing parts from reference TRBV28 and TRBJ1-6): DVKVTQSSRYLVKRTGEKVFLECVQDMDHENMFWYRQDPGLGLRLIYFSYDVKMKEKGDIPEGYSVSREKKERFSLILESASTNQTSMYLCASRPLDSYNSPLHFGNGTRLTVT.

This chain joins TRBV5-5 and TRBJ1-4; TRBD1 agrees at 7 bases. The germline V gene encodes CDR1 SGHKS and CDR2 YYEKEE (reference sequence). The CDR3 is 18 amino acids. J lost 7 bases, V lost 4 bases, and 19 bases had no gene match. The CDR3 loop reads CASSPDAPTGTVGEKLFF. CDR3 DNA sequence: TGTGCCAGCAGCCCCGACGCCCCAACCGGGACAGTGGGTGAAAAACTGTTTTTT.

The chain employs TRBV7-2 and TRBJ2-7; D is possibly TRBD2 (6 bases). From germline, CDR1 is SGHTA and CDR2 FQGNSA. CDR3 length: 14 residues. Trimming cost V 3 bases and J 2 bases, with 11 bases left between them. The CDR3 DNA reads as TGTGCCAGCAGCTTTGGGGGGAGCGCCTACGAGCAGTACTTC. It specifies CASSFGGSAYEQYF.

The chain is built from TRBV27 and TRBJ2-6; 9 nucleotides agree with TRBD1. V lost 11 bases to trimming and J lost 4 bases; unmatched junction nucleotides: 12. Germline-derived CDR1 and CDR2 are MNHEY and SMNVEV (reference sequence). This CDR3 contains 16 residues. The CDR3 is CACLSRTGDGANVLTF. The CDR3 DNA is TGTGCCTGTCTTTCGAGGACAGGGGACGGGGCCAACGTCCTGACTTTC.

This chain connects TRBV15 to TRBJ1-1; 7 bases are shared with TRBD1. CDR1 and CDR2 (germline): LNHNV, YYDKDF (reference sequence). The CDR3 extends over 13 amino acids. The ends lost 4 bases at V and 4 bases at J; junction bases unmatched: 3. CDR3 bases: TGTGCCACCAGCACGAGGGGGCTCACTGAAGCTTTCTTT. This gives the protein CATSTRGLTEAFF.

The V gene is TRBV7-9, the J gene TRBJ2-5, with TRBD2 identical over 7 bases. Germline values: CDR1 SEHNR, CDR2 FQNEAQ (reference sequence). V gave up 6 bases and J gave up 1 base; unmatched junction bases: 8. There are 15 residues in the CDR3. CDR3 amino acids: CASRFVGGTQETQYF. CDR3 nucleotide sequence: TGTGCCAGCAGATTTGTGGGGGGGACCCAAGAGACCCAGTACTTC.

The V and J genes are TRBV12-5 and TRBJ2-3; D gene unclear. The germline gives CDR1 LGHNT, CDR2 FRNRAP. The CDR3 is 12 residues long. V lost 2 bases, J lost 4 bases, and 4 bases lay in between. CDR3 residues: CASGLSADTQYF. CDR3 bases: TGTGCTAGTGGTTTGTCGGCAGATACGCAGTATTTT.

This sequence joins TRBV14 and TRBJ1-2, with D possibly being TRBD1 (5 bases). Germline-derived CDR1 and CDR2 are SGHDN and FVKESK. The V end was cut by 1 base, the J end by 4 bases, with 13 bases between. The CDR3 runs to 15 residues. The CDR3 DNA is TGTGCCAGCAGCCAAGTCGACAGCGCGATCTATGGCTACACCTTC. Translated, it gives CASSQVDSAIYGYTF.

The V call is TRBV11-3, the J call TRBJ2-3, with 12 bases identical to TRBD2. The CDR3 totals 17 residues. Trimming removed 1 base from V and 0 bases from J; junction bases left unmatched: 2. The germline gives CDR1 SGHNT, CDR2 YENEEA. CDR3 protein: CASSLGTSGISTDTQYF. The CDR3 nucleotides read TGTGCCAGCAGCTTAGGGACTAGCGGGATAAGCACAGATACGCAGTATTTT.

This chain connects TRBV19 to TRBJ2-7, with TRBD1 identical over 9 bases. In germline, CDR1 is LNHDA, CDR2 SQIVND (reference sequence). This CDR3 region has 13 residues. J lost 4 bases, V lost 7 bases, and 5 bases had no gene match. The CDR3 region has the DNA TGTGCCAGTAACCCCGGGACAGGGTACGAGCAGTACTTC. Its translation: CASNPGTGYEQYF.

This clone appeared once. This chain joins TRBV9 and TRBJ2-3; 7 bases match TRBD2. The CDR3 has 17 amino acids. V trimming: 0 bases; J trimming: 6 bases; junction bases outside the gene matches: 13. Germline CDR1 and CDR2: SGDLS and YYNGEE. The CDR3 reads CASSVDTGLDLGDTQYF. The CDR3 DNA follows: TGTGCCAGCAGCGTAGACACAGGACTAGACCTAGGCGATACGCAGTATTTT. Supplemented by reference TRBV9 and TRBJ2-3, the full variable domain reads DSGVTQTPKHLITATGQRVTLRCSPRSGDLSVYWYQQSLDQGLQFLIQYYNGEERAKGNILERFSAQQFPDLHSELNLSSLELGDSALYFCASSVDTGLDLGDTQYFGPGTRLTVL.